Each of the 16 T cell receptor beta chains below was sequenced from the same sample in a study of T cells after posttransplantation cyclophosphamide. Cyclophosphamide on days +3 and +4 followed busulfan-fludarabine conditioning and a marrow graft. Some clones are missing from TCRdb's copy, which holds only in-frame ones; the method was immunoSEQ multiplex PCR. This repertoire holds thousands of clones, and none appear only once. This specimen was PBMCs, taken after allogeneic stem cell transplant with posttransplant cyclophosphamide. Every receptor here comes from a male patient in his forties or fifties who received an allogeneic stem cell transplant from an unrelated donor, was CMV-positive, and had acute GVHD only. The graft donor may account for some of the T cells.

This clone was seen a handful of times. This chain joins TRBV4-3 and TRBJ1-1, with D tentatively TRBD1 (5 bases). The CDR3 extends over 15 amino acids. Germline CDR1 LGHNA, CDR2 YSLEER. Trimming stripped 3 bases from V and 1 base from J, with 12 bases between. The CDR3 region has the DNA TGCGCCAGCAGCCACCGGGGACTCAAGAACACTGAAGCTTTCTTT. As protein: CASSHRGLKNTEAFF.

This clone was seen ten or more times. The V call is TRBV5-1, the J call TRBJ2-3, with D perhaps TRBD2 (5 bases). V was shortened by 4 bases and J by 1 base, with 13 bases between the two germline ends. The germline gives CDR1 SGHRS, CDR2 YFSETQ. The CDR3 is made up of 15 amino acids. CDR3 sequence reads: CASSKDSGGTDTQYF. The DNA for the CDR3 is TGCGCCAGCAGCAAGGACTCAGGTGGCACAGATACGCAGTATTTT.

The chain uses TRBV2 and TRBJ2-5, with 7 positions matching TRBD2. The J call may be incorrect, as the DNA end agrees better with TRBJ2-7. Germline lookup yields CDR1 SNHLY and CDR2 FYNNEI. The length of the CDR3 is 15 residues. The CDR3 is CASSELAASSYEQYF. The CDR3, as DNA: TGTGCCAGCAGTGAACTAGCGGCAAGCTCCTACGAGCAGTACTTC.

This clone was recorded many times. The genes are TRBV5-4 and TRBJ2-5; tentatively, D is TRBD1 (6 bases). The CDR3 spans 12 residues. Germline V lookup: CDR1 SGHNT, CDR2 YYREEE (reference sequence). V shed 4 bases and J shed 7 bases, with 11 bases lying between them. The CDR3 DNA reads TGTGCCAGCAGCCCAGGGGTGGGGACCCAGTACTTC. This gives the protein CASSPGVGTQYF.

This clone was counted only a few times. The genes are TRBV18 and TRBJ1-1, with TRBD1 as a possible D gene (5 bases). The length of the CDR3 is 13 residues. V was trimmed by 6 bases and J by 1 base, leaving 9 bases between them. CDR1 and CDR2 from the germline V gene are KGHSH and LQKENI. CDR3 sequence (DNA): TGTGCCAGCTCCCTAGGGGAGAACACTGAAGCTTTCTTT. Encoded protein: CASSLGENTEAFF.

This clone occurred many times. The chain combines TRBV29-1 with TRBJ2-5; tentative D call: TRBD1 (6 bases). The V end lost 6 bases, the J end lost 5 bases, and 13 bases lay between the germline ends. Germline assignment: CDR1 SQVTM and CDR2 ANQGSEA. This CDR3 spans 12 amino acids. The CDR3, as DNA: TGCAGCGTACTTGCGCAGGGGGAGACCCAGTACTTC. Protein product: CSVLAQGETQYF. Variable domain in full (rest from reference TRBV29-1 and TRBJ2-5): SAVISQKPSRDICQRGTSLTIQCQVDSQVTMMFWYRQQPGQSLTLIATANQGSEATYESGFVIDKFPISRPNLTFSTLTVSNMSPEDSSIYLCSVLAQGETQYFGPGTRLLVL.

This clone was observed many times. The chain recombines TRBV5-4 with TRBJ1-2, with D uncertain. Germline V CDR1 and CDR2: SGHNT, YYREEE (reference sequence). Trimming stripped 0 bases from V and 7 bases from J, with 13 bases between. The CDR3 is 14 amino acids. CDR3 nucleotides: TGTGCCAGCAGCTTGGTCGGTTTTGGGAGTGGCTACACCTTC. It codes for CASSLVGFGSGYTF.

This clone came up many times. The chain links TRBV18 to TRBJ2-5; tentatively, D is TRBD1 (7 bases). Trimming removed 4 bases from V and 4 bases from J, with 16 bases in between. The CDR3 runs 15 residues. Germline CDR1 reads KGHSH; CDR2 reads LQKENI. CDR3 coding DNA: TGTGCCAGCTCACTCGGTCGGCAGGGGGGAGAGACCCAGTACTTC. Residues: CASSLGRQGGETQYF.

This clone was counted at least ten times. The chain links TRBV30 to TRBJ2-1; possibly TRBD2 for D (6 bases). The CDR3 contains 10 residues. Germline assignment: CDR1 GTSNPN and CDR2 SVGIG (reference sequence). The V gene lost 5 bases and the J gene lost 15 bases, with 14 bases spanning the gap. CDR3 amino acids: CAWGGSRPFF. CDR3 DNA sequence: TGTGCCTGGGGGGGGTCTAGACCGTTCTTC.

This clone was detected ten times or more. The CDR3 sequence is CASSSGKRGTNTGELFF. The CDR3 DNA reads as TGTGCCAGCAGCTCTGGAAAGCGGGGAACGAACACCGGGGAGCTGTTTTTT. The chain links TRBV7-3 to TRBJ2-2; 7 bases map to TRBD2. The CDR3 loop spans 17 amino acids. From germline, CDR1 is SGHTA and CDR2 FQGTGA. V shed 4 bases and J 0 bases; nucleotides not matched to a gene: 8.

This clone occurred a few times. The genes are TRBV11-2 and TRBJ2-3; 14 bases agree with TRBD2. Germline trimming cut 4 bases from V and 3 bases from J; bases unmatched to any gene: 9. Germline V lookup: CDR1 SGHAT, CDR2 FQNNGV. CDR3 length equals 18 residues. DNA of the CDR3: TGTGCCAGCAGCTCGCGACTAGCGGGAGGGCCAAGGACAGATACGCAGTATTTT. This encodes CASSSRLAGGPRTDTQYF.

Only a few counts were recorded for this clone. The chain employs TRBV28 and TRBJ2-1; weak D call: TRBD1 (5 bases). Germline V gene data show CDR1 as MDHEN and CDR2 as SYDVKM. V lost 4 bases to trimming and J lost 8 bases, with 18 bases between them. This CDR3 comprises 15 residues. CDR3 bases: TGTGCCAGCAGTTCTCTCGATCAGGGTGACCATGAGCAGTTCTTC. It translates to CASSSLDQGDHEQFF.

This clone came up many times. V is TRBV2 and J is TRBJ1-6, with D maybe TRBD1 (5 bases). This CDR3 has 12 amino acids. Trimming left V 6 bases short and J 5 bases short, with 5 bases between. The V gene's germline CDR1 is SNHLY and CDR2 FYNNEI. The CDR3 DNA reads TGTGCCAGCAGGGACAATAATTCACCCCTCCACTTT. This codes for CASRDNNSPLHF.

This clone was seen repeatedly, ten times or more. This rearrangement joins TRBV5-1 to TRBJ1-4; 9 bases match TRBD1. V dropped 3 bases and J dropped 8; count of bases not matched to a gene: 5. The CDR3 is 14 residues long. Germline values: CDR1 SGHRS, CDR2 YFSETQ. The CDR3 coding sequence is TGCGCCAGCAGCTACAGGGGGCAGTACGAAAAACTGTTTTTT. Translating it yields CASSYRGQYEKLFF. Filled out from reference TRBV5-1 and TRBJ1-4, the complete variable domain reads KAGVTQTPRYLIKTRGQQVTLSCSPISGHRSVSWYQQTPGQGLQFLFEYFSETQRNKGNFPGRFSGRQFSNSRSEMNVSTLELGDSALYLCASSYRGQYEKLFFGSGTQLSVL.

There are many counts of this clone. J is TRBJ1-2 and V is TRBV28; a possible D gene is TRBD1 (5 bases). This CDR3 region has 16 residues. V was clipped by 2 bases and J by 5 bases, with 18 bases between them. Per the germline V gene, CDR1 is MDHEN and CDR2 is SYDVKM. CDR3 residues: CASSLNGDSLRYGYTF. In nucleotides, the CDR3 is TGTGCCAGCAGTTTAAACGGGGACTCACTGAGGTATGGCTACACCTTC.

This clone was recorded at least ten times. The V call is TRBV5-6, the J call TRBJ2-7, with TRBD2 matching over 10 bases. V lost 4 bases and J lost 6; bases outside the gene matches: 10. In germline, CDR1 is SGHDT, CDR2 YYEEEE. This CDR3 is 15 amino acids long. The CDR3 coding sequence is TGTGCCAGCAGCCCCCTAGCGGGAGCTCCTTCCGAGCAGTACTTC. It specifies CASSPLAGAPSEQYF.